A few counts support the clone carrying this TCR beta chain. These data originate in a study of Graves' ophthalmopathy and Graves' hyperthyroidism. Researchers took RNA transcripts and amplified TCR beta CDR3 regions from them. Amplification began with first-round RT-PCR using HTBI primers, then second-round multiplex PCR was performed. A single record per CDR3 protein comes from TCRdb applying MiXCR to the multiplex PCR reads. The data show more than 300,000 distinct CDR3 sequences, 17% seen once. Germline V lookup: CDR1 DFQATT, CDR2 SNEGSKA (reference sequence). CDR3 length: 16 amino acids. V lost 0 bases and J 4 bases, leaving 16 bases between the germline ends.

The chain recombines TRBV20-1 with TRBJ2-1; D perhaps matches TRBD1 (6 bases). This receptor was taken from an adult woman with stable Graves' hyperthyroidism. Sequencing was done on a sample of peripheral blood. The CDR3 nucleotides are TGCAGTGCTAGAGATCCTGTACAGGGCAAATACAATGAGCAGTTCTTC. Amino acids: CSARDPVQGKYNEQFF.